One and the same sample provided the 29 T cell receptor beta chains below, sequenced in a study of blood T cell repertoires in COVID-19. Some clones are missing from TCRdb's copy, which holds only in-frame ones; the method was immunoSEQ multiplex PCR. This table holds about 300,000 clones, approximately 86% found once. Sequenced sample: peripheral blood. The receptors here all came from a man between 65 and 80 years old with acute or convalescent COVID-19.

The chain couples TRBV19 to TRBJ1-2; D possibly corresponds to TRBD1 (6 bases). V was trimmed by 5 bases and J by 5 bases, leaving 9 bases between them. The CDR3 consists of 12 residues. The V gene's germline CDR1 is LNHDA and CDR2 SQIVND (reference sequence). The CDR3 loop reads CASSEQGYGYTF. The CDR3 nucleotides read TGTGCCAGTAGTGAACAGGGTTATGGCTACACCTTC.

J is TRBJ2-7 and V is TRBV4-2, with D possibly matching TRBD2 (6 bases). CDR1 is LGHNA and CDR2 is YNFKEQ in the germline V gene. The CDR3 runs 17 residues. The V end was cut by 1 base, the J end by 0 bases, with 16 bases between. This CDR3 is CASSQGGGAGSSYEQYF. The CDR3 nucleotides are TGTGCCAGCAGCCAAGGGGGCGGAGCGGGTTCCTCCTACGAGCAGTACTTC.

The CDR3 bases are TGTGCCACCAGTAATTCCAGGGGTAGAAATTCACCCCTCCACTTT. Translating it yields CATSNSRGRNSPLHF. This sequence joins TRBV19 and TRBJ1-6, with TRBD1 as a possible D gene (6 bases). V was shortened by 10 bases and J by 7 bases, with 20 bases between the two germline ends. This CDR3 is built from 15 residues. CDR1 LNHDA and CDR2 SQIVND come from the germline V gene (reference sequence).

The chain joins TRBV7-2 to TRBJ2-3; TRBD1 is a possible D gene (5 bases). V dropped 6 bases and J dropped 1 base, with 8 bases sitting between them. CDR1 is SGHTA, CDR2 FQGNSA, per germline. The CDR3 is 13 residues long. The chain's CDR3 is CASSTGGTDTQYF. CDR3 in DNA: TGTGCCAGCAGTACAGGAGGCACAGATACGCAGTATTTT.

The rearrangement links TRBV30 to TRBJ2-1; TRBD2 agrees at 10 bases. The length of the CDR3 is 16 residues. The ends lost 0 bases at V and 6 bases at J; junction bases unmatched: 8. Germline V gene sequence: CDR1 GTSNPN, CDR2 SVGIG (reference sequence). The CDR3 loop is CAWSVKPAGGLNEQFF. CDR3 nucleotides: TGTGCCTGGAGTGTTAAGCCAGCGGGGGGGCTCAATGAGCAGTTCTTC.

V and J are TRBV7-2 and TRBJ1-5; the D is unclear. CDR1 and CDR2 from the germline V gene are SGHTA and FQGNSA. Trimming left V 1 base short and J 9 bases short, with 13 bases between. The CDR3 totals 14 residues. The CDR3 nucleotides read TGTGCCAGCAGCTTAGATGGTTCGGGAGTGCCCCAGCATTTT. Translating it yields CASSLDGSGVPQHF.

The chain carries TRBV28 and TRBJ1-1, with TRBD1 matching 7 bases. Germline V gene lookup returns CDR1 MDHEN and CDR2 SYDVKM. V lost 3 bases to trimming and J lost 0 bases; unmatched junction nucleotides: 4. The CDR3 extends over 15 amino acids. Written as DNA, the CDR3 is TGTGCCAGCAGTTTTCAGGGACAGATGAACACTGAAGCTTTCTTT. Its translation is CASSFQGQMNTEAFF.

This chain links TRBV18 with TRBJ2-2, with TRBD2 as a possible D gene (6 bases). The CDR3 sequence is 16 residues long. CDR1 and CDR2 from the germline V gene are KGHSH and LQKENI. The V end was cut by 0 bases, the J end by 5 bases, with 13 bases between. In nucleotides, the CDR3 is TGTGCCAGCTCACCACCGAATAGCGGAGCAACCGGGGAGCTGTTTTTT. Translation gives CASSPPNSGATGELFF.

The V call is TRBV6-2 or TRBV6-3, the J call TRBJ1-5; D is perhaps TRBD1 (5 bases). CDR1 and CDR2 from the germline V gene are MNHEY and SVGEGT. The ends were cut back, 2 bases at V and 6 bases at J, with 11 bases in the middle. This CDR3 has 14 residues. The CDR3 nucleotides read TGTGCCAGCAGTTACATAGATCAGGGTCAGCCCCAGCATTTT. This translates into CASSYIDQGQPQHF.

The chain joins TRBV5-4 to TRBJ2-1; D gene unclear. CDR3 length: 14 residues. The germline V gene has CDR1 SGHNT and CDR2 YYREEE (reference sequence). V was shortened by 4 bases and J by 6 bases, with 14 bases between the two germline ends. CDR3 DNA sequence: TGTGCCAGCAGCCAACCCTTGGAGAGCAATGAGCAGTTCTTC. This gives the protein CASSQPLESNEQFF.

The chain joins TRBV24-1 to TRBJ2-2; D is possibly TRBD2 (6 bases). This CDR3 contains 14 residues. V was trimmed by 4 bases and J by 7 bases, leaving 12 bases between them. The germline V gene has CDR1 KGHDR and CDR2 SFDVKD. CDR3 region: CATSDSGGNGELFF. CDR3 sequence (DNA): TGTGCCACCAGTGACAGCGGAGGGAACGGGGAGCTGTTTTTT.

This clone was found once. This rearrangement joins TRBV10-1 to TRBJ2-3; no firm D call. V was pared by 6 bases and J by 2 bases, with 15 bases between. Germline CDR1 and CDR2: WNHNN and SYGVQD (reference sequence). The CDR3 totals 15 residues. The CDR3 DNA follows: TGCGCCAGCAGCAGAGAGACTGGAATCACAGATACGCAGTATTTT. This translates into CASSRETGITDTQYF.

This sequence joins TRBV6-5 and TRBJ1-6; the D gene is possibly TRBD1 (5 bases). The CDR3 extends over 15 amino acids. V gave up 2 bases and J gave up 9 bases, with 14 bases separating them. Germline V gives CDR1 MNHEY, CDR2 SVGAGI. The CDR3 nucleotides read TGTGCCAGCAGTTACCGCGCAGGGTACGGTTCACCCCTCCACTTT. Translated, it gives CASSYRAGYGSPLHF.

The V call is TRBV7-2, the J call TRBJ2-2; D remains ambiguous. This CDR3 has 15 residues. Germline assignment: CDR1 SGHTA and CDR2 FQGNSA. Trimming stripped 3 bases from V and 7 bases from J, with 15 bases between. This CDR3 is CASSFPWRYGGELFF. CDR3 DNA sequence: TGTGCCAGCAGCTTTCCGTGGCGGTACGGCGGGGAGCTGTTTTTT. Looking up the rest from reference TRBV7-2 and TRBJ2-2 gives the full variable domain: GAGVSQSPSNKVTEKGKDVELRCDPISGHTALYWYRQSLGQGLEFLIYFQGNSAPDKSGLPSDRFSAERTGGSVSTLTIQRTQQEDSAVYLCASSFPWRYGGELFFGEGSRLTVL.

This rearrangement joins TRBV29-1 to TRBJ2-2; 8 bases agree with TRBD1. The V gene end was trimmed by 3 bases and the J gene end by 5 bases; junction bases not matched to a gene: 14. This CDR3 is 17 amino acids long. Per germline, CDR1 SQVTM and CDR2 ANQGSEA. CDR3 protein: CSVDAKGTGGITGELFF. As DNA, the CDR3 is TGCAGCGTTGATGCCAAGGGAACAGGGGGAATAACCGGGGAGCTGTTTTTT.

This rearrangement joins TRBV28 to TRBJ1-5; a possible D gene is TRBD1 (5 bases). Germline V gene sequence: CDR1 MDHEN, CDR2 SYDVKM. The CDR3 extends over 16 amino acids. Trimming shortened V by 7 bases and J by 2 bases, and 18 bases separated the two germline ends. In DNA, the CDR3 is TGTGCCAGCACCAACCCTCGGGGGGGACGCAATCAGCCCCAGCATTTT. Its translation: CASTNPRGGRNQPQHF. Supplemented by reference TRBV28 and TRBJ1-5, the full variable domain reads DVKVTQSSRYLVKRTGEKVFLECVQDMDHENMFWYRQDPGLGLRLIYFSYDVKMKEKGDIPEGYSVSREKKERFSLILESASTNQTSMYLCASTNPRGGRNQPQHFGDGTRLSIL.

This sequence joins TRBV5-1 and TRBJ1-1; TRBD1 matches 9 bases. Germline V gene data show CDR1 as SGHRS and CDR2 as YFSETQ. The junction had 8 bases not matched to a gene; V was cut back by 4 bases and J by 4 bases. This CDR3 is 15 amino acids long. The CDR3 DNA reads as TGCGCCAGCAGCGTAACAGGGGGCGCCGGCACTGAAGCTTTCTTT. Residues: CASSVTGGAGTEAFF.

The rearrangement links TRBV21-1 to TRBJ2-6; the DNA was not compared with TRBD2, the D call given in the table. TRBV21-1 is shown as a pseudogene. CDR3 length: 20 residues. The DNA of the CDR3 is TGTGCCAGCAGCAAAACGGGCCGCGCCGGGGGGGGACCTGGGGCCAACGTCCTGACTTTC. It is translated as CASSKTGRAGGGPGANVLTF.

V and J are TRBV19 and TRBJ1-4, with a possible D match to TRBD1 (6 bases). Germline CDR1 and CDR2: LNHDA and SQIVND (reference sequence). The CDR3 consists of 16 residues. Trimming took 5 bases from V and 0 from J, leaving 13 bases between them. For the CDR3, the DNA is TGTGCCAGTAGTGCGGGGGCCTCAACAACTAATGAAAAACTGTTTTTT. It specifies CASSAGASTTNEKLFF.

The chain joins TRBV18 to TRBJ2-1; 8 bases are shared with TRBD2. CDR1 and CDR2 (germline): KGHSH, LQKENI. J was trimmed by 9 bases and V by 4 bases; bases with no gene match: 11. The CDR3 is 15 residues long. The CDR3 spells CASSRIGGARGEQFF. CDR3 nucleotides: TGTGCCAGCTCACGTATCGGGGGGGCCAGGGGTGAGCAGTTCTTC.

The chain couples TRBV11-2 to TRBJ2-3; a possible D gene is TRBD2 (7 bases). Deletions cut 5 bases from V and 5 bases from J, with 17 bases between. Germline values: CDR1 SGHAT, CDR2 FQNNGV. The length of the CDR3 is 15 residues. The CDR3 reads CASSPLGGREDTQYF. CDR3 nucleotide sequence: TGTGCCAGCAGCCCCCTCGGGGGGCGAGAAGATACGCAGTATTTT.

This chain joins TRBV19 and TRBJ2-1; TRBD2 matches at 9 bases. Germline V lookup: CDR1 LNHDA, CDR2 SQIVND (reference sequence). V lost 4 bases and J lost 6; bases outside the gene matches: 7. CDR3 length: 15 amino acids. The CDR3 is CASSNPSTSGNEQFF. The CDR3 coding sequence is TGTGCCAGTAGTAACCCCTCGACTAGCGGCAATGAGCAGTTCTTC.

This sequence joins TRBV27 and TRBJ2-2; D may be TRBD2 (5 bases). The CDR3 spans 12 residues. Between the trimmed V and J ends, which lost 6 bases and 3 bases, there was a span of 5 bases. The germline gives CDR1 MNHEY, CDR2 SMNVEV (reference sequence). The CDR3 nucleotides read TGTGCCAGCAGGAGGGACACCGGGGAGCTGTTTTTT. Its protein is CASRRDTGELFF.

The chain recombines TRBV27 with TRBJ2-3; tentative D call: TRBD2 (6 bases). The germline V gene has CDR1 MNHEY and CDR2 SMNVEV (reference sequence). The CDR3 extends over 15 amino acids. V lost 7 bases and J 0 bases, leaving 14 bases between the germline ends. In DNA form, the CDR3 reads TGTGCCAGCAAAAGAATAGCGGCTAGCACAGATACGCAGTATTTT. Encoded protein: CASKRIAASTDTQYF.

The chain employs TRBV4-1 and TRBJ2-3; 12 bases align to TRBD2. V shed 5 bases, J shed 4 bases, and the junction held 4 bases outside the gene matches. Germline CDR1 reads MGHRA; CDR2 reads YSYEKL. The CDR3 covers 15 residues. The CDR3 protein is CASSMTSGGPDTQYF. CDR3 DNA sequence: TGCGCCAGCAGCATGACTAGCGGGGGACCAGATACGCAGTATTTT.

V usage is TRBV9 and J usage is TRBJ1-6; no clear D. V was shortened by 3 bases and J by 10 bases, with 14 bases between the two germline ends. The CDR3 extends over 14 amino acids. Per the germline V gene, CDR1 is SGDLS and CDR2 is YYNGEE. CDR3 bases: TGTGCCAGCAGCGGGGGAGGAGGTGGCTCACCCCTCCACTTT. Translation: CASSGGGGGSPLHF.

The rearrangement uses TRBV6-5 and TRBJ2-7, with D perhaps matching TRBD1 (5 bases). V lost 6 bases to trimming and J lost 3 bases, with 12 bases between them. Germline V CDR1 and CDR2: MNHEY, SVGAGI. The CDR3 runs to 13 residues. The CDR3 is CASRVDRNYEQYF. CDR3 DNA: TGTGCCAGCAGGGTCGACAGAAACTACGAGCAGTACTTC.

The genes are TRBV2 and TRBJ1-1; D unresolved. Germline CDR1 SNHLY, CDR2 FYNNEI. V was cut by 6 bases and J by 1 base, with 9 bases left in between. The CDR3 is made up of 13 amino acids. The CDR3 DNA reads as TGTGCCAGCAGCCTTAGACAGAACACTGAAGCTTTCTTT. Protein product: CASSLRQNTEAFF.

The chain is built from TRBV5-1 and TRBJ1-1; D is perhaps TRBD1 (6 bases). V was pared by 3 bases and J by 7 bases, with 13 bases between. CDR3 length: 13 residues. Germline assignment: CDR1 SGHRS and CDR2 YFSETQ. The CDR3 DNA reads TGCGCCAGCAGCTCGGACATAGGGGGTGAAGCTTTCTTT. Translated: CASSSDIGGEAFF.